This T cell receptor beta chain was sequenced in a study of T cells in Graves' hyperthyroidism and ophthalmopathy. Thyroid ultrasound and orbital computed tomography, with clinical symptoms and serum thyroxine and TRAb, informed diagnoses. This clonotype showed up many times. RNA transcripts served as the template for amplifying TCR beta CDR3 regions. Researchers ran a first-round RT-PCR on the TCR CDR3 using the HTBI primer set. TCRdb re-derived calls from the multiplex PCR reads in MiXCR, one entry per CDR3 protein. The sample lists 460,000 or so distinct CDR3 sequences; roughly 14% were seen once. CDR3 length equals 16 residues. Per germline, CDR1 LGHNA and CDR2 YNFKEQ. The ends were cut back, 1 base at V and 2 bases at J, with 13 bases in the middle.

The sequence was collected from a woman aged 18-29 years with Graves' hyperthyroidism. This chain joins TRBV4-2 and TRBJ2-3; D is ambiguous. The sequencing sample was made of blood. In DNA, the CDR3 is TGTGCCAGCAGCCAAGGCCTAGTGGGAATCACAGATACGCAGTATTTT. Translating it yields CASSQGLVGITDTQYF.